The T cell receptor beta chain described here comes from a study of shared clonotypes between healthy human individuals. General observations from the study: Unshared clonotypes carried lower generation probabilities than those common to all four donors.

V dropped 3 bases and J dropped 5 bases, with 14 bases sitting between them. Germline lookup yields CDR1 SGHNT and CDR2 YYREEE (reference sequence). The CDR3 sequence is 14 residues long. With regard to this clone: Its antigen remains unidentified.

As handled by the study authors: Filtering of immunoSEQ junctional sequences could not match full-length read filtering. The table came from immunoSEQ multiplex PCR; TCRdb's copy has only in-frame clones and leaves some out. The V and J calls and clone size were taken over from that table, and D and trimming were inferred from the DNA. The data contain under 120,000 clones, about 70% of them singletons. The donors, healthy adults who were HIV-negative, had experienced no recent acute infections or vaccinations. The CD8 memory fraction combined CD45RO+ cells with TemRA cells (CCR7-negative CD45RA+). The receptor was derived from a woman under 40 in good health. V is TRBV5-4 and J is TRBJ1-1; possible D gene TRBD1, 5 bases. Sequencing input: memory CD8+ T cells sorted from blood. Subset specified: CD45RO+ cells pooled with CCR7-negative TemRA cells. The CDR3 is CASSSRRGSTEAFF. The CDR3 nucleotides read TGTGCCAGCAGCTCCCGAAGGGGTTCGACTGAAGCTTTCTTT.